The clone carrying this T cell receptor (beta chain) showed up just a few times. These data are taken from a study of T-cell reconstitution after alpha-beta-depleted transplantation in children. Preparation of the TCRbeta library was carried out with unique molecular identifiers. Each CDR3 protein is one row after TCRdb ran MiXCR on the PCR reads. Counted here are a few hundred thousand distinct CDR3 sequences, 9.5% to 15% occurring once; the ten biggest clones make up about 5.6%. Germline CDR1 is SGHTA and CDR2 is FQGNSA. The CDR3 consists of 13 residues. Trimming took off 4 bases at V and 5 bases at J, with 6 bases between the two ends.

Source: PBMCs from the stem cell graft donor, taken from the stem cell graft. V gene TRBV7-2 combines with J gene TRBJ1-6; D is unresolved. This TCR was sampled from a human donor who donated a stem cell graft to a child with combined immunodeficiency. CDR3 amino acids: CASSSPDNSPLHF. Written as DNA, the CDR3 is TGTGCCAGCAGCTCCCCTGATAATTCACCCCTCCACTTT.